This TCR beta chain was captured in a study of identical twins. Overall study results and limits: A lower insertion count was a feature of abundant cord blood beta clonotypes, with no such feature in memory repertoires.

This CDR3 is 15 amino acids long. Germline V gene data show CDR1 as SGHRS and CDR2 as YFSETQ. V trimming: 4 bases; J trimming: 1 base; junction bases outside the gene matches: 6. This clonotype was detected ten times or more. Antigen: not known. With template switching, a universal primer site was added, and the cDNA carried unique molecular identifiers. TCRdb re-called the 5' RACE reads with MiXCR, one entry per CDR3 protein. Of some 600,000 distinct CDR3 sequences in the sample, 7.1% were seen once. These sequences were also reported in another study, on yellow fever vaccine responses in identical twins. This second study notes: Twins showed a vaccine T cell response that reportedly seemed partly convergent, partly personalized.

The receptor was isolated from a woman under 30 in good health. The specimen sequenced was PBMCs. The chain has TRBV5-1 and TRBJ2-7, with TRBD2 matching 9 bases. The CDR3 coding sequence is TGCGCCAGCAGCCCGGTCGCGGGAGGGTCCTACGAGCAGTACTTC. This gives the protein CASSPVAGGSYEQYF. The entire variable domain, with the rest obtained from reference TRBV5-1 and TRBJ2-7, is as follows: KAGVTQTPRYLIKTRGQQVTLSCSPISGHRSVSWYQQTPGQGLQFLFEYFSETQRNKGNFPGRFSGRQFSNSRSEMNVSTLELGDSALYLCASSPVAGGSYEQYFGPGTRLTVT.